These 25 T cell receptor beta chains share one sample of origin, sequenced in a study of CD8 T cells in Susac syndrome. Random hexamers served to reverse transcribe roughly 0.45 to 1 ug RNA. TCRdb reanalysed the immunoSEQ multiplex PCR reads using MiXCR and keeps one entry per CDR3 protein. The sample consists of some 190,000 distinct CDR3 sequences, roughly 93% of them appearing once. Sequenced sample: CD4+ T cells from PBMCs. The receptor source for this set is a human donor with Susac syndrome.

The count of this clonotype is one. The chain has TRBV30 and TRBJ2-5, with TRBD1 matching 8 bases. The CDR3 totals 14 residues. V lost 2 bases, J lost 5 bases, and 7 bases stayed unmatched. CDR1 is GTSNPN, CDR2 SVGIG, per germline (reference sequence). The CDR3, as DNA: TGTGCCTGGAGTAGACAGGGGAATTGGGAGACCCAGTACTTC. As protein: CAWSRQGNWETQYF.

The CDR3 coding sequence is TGCAGTGCTAGAGCCGACAGTGGTCCTTACGAGCAGTACTTC. It translates to CSARADSGPYEQYF. The chain recombines TRBV20-1 with TRBJ2-7, with D perhaps TRBD1 (5 bases). CDR3 size: 14 residues. CDR1 is DFQATT, CDR2 SNEGSKA, per germline (reference sequence). Deletions cut 1 base from V and 4 bases from J, with 14 bases between.

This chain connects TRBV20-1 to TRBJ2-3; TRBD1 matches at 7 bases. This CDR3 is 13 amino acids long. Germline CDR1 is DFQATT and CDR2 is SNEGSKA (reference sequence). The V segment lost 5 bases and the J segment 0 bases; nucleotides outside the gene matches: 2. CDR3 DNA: TGCAGTGCTGGGGACAGTAGCACAGATACGCAGTATTTT. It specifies CSAGDSSTDTQYF.

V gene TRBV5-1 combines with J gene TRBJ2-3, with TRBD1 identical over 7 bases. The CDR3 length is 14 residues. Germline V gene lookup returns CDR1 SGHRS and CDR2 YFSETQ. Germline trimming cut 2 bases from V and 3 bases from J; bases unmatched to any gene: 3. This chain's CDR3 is CASSFTGDTDTQYF. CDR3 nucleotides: TGCGCCAGCAGCTTTACAGGGGATACAGATACGCAGTATTTT.

This CDR3 is CASSQDWRLSGANVLTF. CDR3 nucleotides: TGTGCCAGCAGCCAAGATTGGAGGCTCTCTGGGGCCAACGTCCTGACTTTC. V is TRBV3-1 and J is TRBJ2-6, with D possibly matching TRBD2 (5 bases). V was trimmed by 0 bases and J by 0 bases, leaving 9 bases between them. Per the germline V gene, CDR1 is LGHDT and CDR2 is YNNKEL (reference sequence). This CDR3 has 17 amino acids.

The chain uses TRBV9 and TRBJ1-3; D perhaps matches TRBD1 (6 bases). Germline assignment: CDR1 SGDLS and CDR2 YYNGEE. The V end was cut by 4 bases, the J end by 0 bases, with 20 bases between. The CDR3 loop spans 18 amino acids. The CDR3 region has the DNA TGTGCCAGCAGCTCCCAGGGGCGGACGACACTCTCTGGAAACACCATATATTTT. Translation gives CASSSQGRTTLSGNTIYF. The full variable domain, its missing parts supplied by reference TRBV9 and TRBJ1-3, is DSGVTQTPKHLITATGQRVTLRCSPRSGDLSVYWYQQSLDQGLQFLIQYYNGEERAKGNILERFSAQQFPDLHSELNLSSLELGDSALYFCASSSQGRTTLSGNTIYFGEGSWLTVV.

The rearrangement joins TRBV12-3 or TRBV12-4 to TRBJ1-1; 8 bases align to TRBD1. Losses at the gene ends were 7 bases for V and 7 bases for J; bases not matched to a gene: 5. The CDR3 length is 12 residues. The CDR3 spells CASTRTGNEAFF. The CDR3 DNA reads TGTGCCAGCACCCGGACAGGGAATGAAGCTTTCTTT.

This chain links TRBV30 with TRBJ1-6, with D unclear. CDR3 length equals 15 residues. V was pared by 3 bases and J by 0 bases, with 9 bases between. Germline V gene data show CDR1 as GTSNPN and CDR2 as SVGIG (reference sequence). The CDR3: CAWRRGGSYNSPLHF. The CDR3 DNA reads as TGTGCCTGGAGGCGGGGAGGCTCCTATAATTCACCCCTCCACTTT.

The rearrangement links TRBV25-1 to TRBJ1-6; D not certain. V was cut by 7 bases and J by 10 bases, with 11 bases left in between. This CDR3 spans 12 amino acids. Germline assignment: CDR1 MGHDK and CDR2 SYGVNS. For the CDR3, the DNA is TGTGCCAGCACCGGGCGGGCATCACCCCTCCACTTT. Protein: CASTGRASPLHF.

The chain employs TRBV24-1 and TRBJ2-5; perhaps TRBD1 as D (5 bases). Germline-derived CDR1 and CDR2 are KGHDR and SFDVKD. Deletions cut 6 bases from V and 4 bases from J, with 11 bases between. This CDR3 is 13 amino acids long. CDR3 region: CATSHGRAETQYF. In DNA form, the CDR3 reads TGTGCCACCAGTCACGGCAGGGCAGAGACCCAGTACTTC.

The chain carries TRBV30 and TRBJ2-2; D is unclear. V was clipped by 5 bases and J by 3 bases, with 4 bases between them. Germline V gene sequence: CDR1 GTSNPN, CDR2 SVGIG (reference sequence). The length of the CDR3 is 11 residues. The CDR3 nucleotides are TGTGCCTGGGCCTACACCGGGGAGCTGTTTTTT. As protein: CAWAYTGELFF.

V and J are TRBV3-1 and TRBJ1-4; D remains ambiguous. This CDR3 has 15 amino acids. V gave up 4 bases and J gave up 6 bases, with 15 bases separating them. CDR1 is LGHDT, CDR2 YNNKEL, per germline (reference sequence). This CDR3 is CASSPLTPGHEKLFF. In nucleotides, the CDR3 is TGTGCCAGCAGCCCCCTCACCCCGGGCCATGAAAAACTGTTTTTT.

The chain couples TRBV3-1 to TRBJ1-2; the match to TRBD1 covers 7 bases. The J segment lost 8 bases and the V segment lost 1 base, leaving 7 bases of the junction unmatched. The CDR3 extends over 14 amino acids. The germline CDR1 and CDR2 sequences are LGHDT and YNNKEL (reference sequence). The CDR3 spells CASSQGIARGGYTF. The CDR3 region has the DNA TGTGCCAGCAGCCAAGGAATCGCCAGGGGGGGCTACACCTTC.

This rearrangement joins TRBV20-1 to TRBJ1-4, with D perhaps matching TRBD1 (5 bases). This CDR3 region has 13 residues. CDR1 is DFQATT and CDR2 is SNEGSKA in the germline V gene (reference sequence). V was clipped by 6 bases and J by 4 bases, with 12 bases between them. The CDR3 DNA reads TGCAGTGCATCCCCGACAGTTAATGAAAAACTGTTTTTT. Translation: CSASPTVNEKLFF.

CDR3 in amino acids: CASSLDAGYTF. The DNA of the CDR3 is TGTGCCAGCAGTTTAGACGCTGGCTACACCTTC. The chain combines TRBV12-3 or TRBV12-4 with TRBJ1-2; D gene unclear. V was cut by 1 base and J by 7 bases, with 4 bases left in between. The CDR3 sequence is 11 residues long.

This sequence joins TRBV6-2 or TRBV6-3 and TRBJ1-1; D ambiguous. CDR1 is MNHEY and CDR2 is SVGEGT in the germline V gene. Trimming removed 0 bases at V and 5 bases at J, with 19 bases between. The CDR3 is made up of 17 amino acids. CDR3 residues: CASSYSVAGYGWTEAFF. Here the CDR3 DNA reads TGTGCCAGCAGTTACTCCGTAGCAGGATATGGGTGGACTGAAGCTTTCTTT.

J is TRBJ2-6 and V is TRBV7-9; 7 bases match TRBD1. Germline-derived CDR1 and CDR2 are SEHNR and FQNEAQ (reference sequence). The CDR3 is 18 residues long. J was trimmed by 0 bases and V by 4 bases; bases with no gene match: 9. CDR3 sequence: CASSSPTGESSGANVLTF. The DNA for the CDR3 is TGTGCCAGCAGCTCCCCCACAGGGGAGAGCTCTGGGGCCAACGTCCTGACTTTC.

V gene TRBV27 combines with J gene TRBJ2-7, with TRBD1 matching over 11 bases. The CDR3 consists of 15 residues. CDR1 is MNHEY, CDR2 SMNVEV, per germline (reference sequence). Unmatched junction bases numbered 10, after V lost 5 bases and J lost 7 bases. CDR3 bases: TGTGCCAGCAGTCCGCACGGACAGGGGGCGAAGGAGCAGTACTTC. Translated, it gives CASSPHGQGAKEQYF.

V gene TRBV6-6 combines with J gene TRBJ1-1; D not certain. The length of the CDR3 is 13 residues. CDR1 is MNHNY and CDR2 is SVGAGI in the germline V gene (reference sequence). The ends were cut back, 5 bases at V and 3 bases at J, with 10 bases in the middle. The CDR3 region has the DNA TGTGCCAGCAGTGGGAAAGGCGACACTGAAGCTTTCTTT. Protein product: CASSGKGDTEAFF.

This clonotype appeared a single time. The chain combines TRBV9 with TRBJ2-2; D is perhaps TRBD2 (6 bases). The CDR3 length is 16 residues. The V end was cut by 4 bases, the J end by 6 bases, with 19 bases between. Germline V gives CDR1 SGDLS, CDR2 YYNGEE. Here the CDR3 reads CASSPEGLRRAGELFF. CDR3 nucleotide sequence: TGTGCCAGCAGCCCCGAGGGACTCCGGAGAGCCGGGGAGCTGTTTTTT.

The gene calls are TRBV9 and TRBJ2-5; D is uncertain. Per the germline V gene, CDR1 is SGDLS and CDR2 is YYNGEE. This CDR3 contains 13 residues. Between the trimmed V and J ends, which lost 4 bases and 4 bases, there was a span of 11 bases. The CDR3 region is CASSPSIGETQYF. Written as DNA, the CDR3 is TGTGCCAGCAGCCCAAGCATAGGAGAGACCCAGTACTTC.

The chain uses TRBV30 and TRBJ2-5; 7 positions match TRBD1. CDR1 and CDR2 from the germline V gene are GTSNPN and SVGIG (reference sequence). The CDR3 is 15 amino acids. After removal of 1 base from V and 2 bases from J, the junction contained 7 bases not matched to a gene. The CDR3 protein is CAWSGWTGGQETQYF. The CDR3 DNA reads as TGTGCCTGGAGTGGGTGGACAGGTGGTCAAGAGACCCAGTACTTC.

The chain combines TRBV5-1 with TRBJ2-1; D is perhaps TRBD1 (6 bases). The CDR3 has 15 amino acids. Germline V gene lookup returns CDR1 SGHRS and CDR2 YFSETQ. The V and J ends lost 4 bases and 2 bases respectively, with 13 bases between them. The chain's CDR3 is CASSDGRGPYNEQFF. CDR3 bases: TGCGCCAGCAGCGACGGCAGGGGACCCTACAATGAGCAGTTCTTC.

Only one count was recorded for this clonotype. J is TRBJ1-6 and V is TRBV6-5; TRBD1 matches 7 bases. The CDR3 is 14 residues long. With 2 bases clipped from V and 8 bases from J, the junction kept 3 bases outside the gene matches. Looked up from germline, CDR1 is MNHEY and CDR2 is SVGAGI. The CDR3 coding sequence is TGTGCCAGCAGTTACAAGGGGACAGATTCACCCCTCCACTTT. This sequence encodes CASSYKGTDSPLHF.

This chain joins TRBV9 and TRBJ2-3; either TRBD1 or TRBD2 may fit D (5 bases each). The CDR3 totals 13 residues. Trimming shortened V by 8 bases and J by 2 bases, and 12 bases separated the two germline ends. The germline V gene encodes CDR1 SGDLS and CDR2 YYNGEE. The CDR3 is CASSRGYTDTQYF. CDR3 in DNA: TGTGCCAGTTCGAGGGGCTACACAGATACGCAGTATTTT.